This T cell receptor (beta chain) was retrieved from a study of T cells after posttransplantation cyclophosphamide. The naive gate required viable CD3+CD4+ or CD3+CD8+ cells with CCR7+CD45RA+CD45RO-CD95-CD27+CD28+ phenotype. There are 15 residues in the CDR3. The V gene end was trimmed by 3 bases and the J gene end by 4 bases; junction bases not matched to a gene: 5. Germline V gene lookup returns CDR1 KGHSH and CDR2 LQKENI. Measured with immunoSEQ multiplex PCR; TCRdb has only the in-frame clones, and not every one. This sample has some 30,000 clones, with over 75% found just once. Sequencing input: naive CD4+ T cells sorted from blood. The receptor comes from a man in his thirties or forties in good health and a related stem cell transplant donor. The chain uses TRBV18 and TRBJ2-1, with 8 positions matching TRBD1. The CDR3 spells CASSPPGTGYNEQFF. The CDR3 DNA follows: TGTGCCAGCTCACCCCCCGGGACAGGTTACAATGAGCAGTTCTTC.